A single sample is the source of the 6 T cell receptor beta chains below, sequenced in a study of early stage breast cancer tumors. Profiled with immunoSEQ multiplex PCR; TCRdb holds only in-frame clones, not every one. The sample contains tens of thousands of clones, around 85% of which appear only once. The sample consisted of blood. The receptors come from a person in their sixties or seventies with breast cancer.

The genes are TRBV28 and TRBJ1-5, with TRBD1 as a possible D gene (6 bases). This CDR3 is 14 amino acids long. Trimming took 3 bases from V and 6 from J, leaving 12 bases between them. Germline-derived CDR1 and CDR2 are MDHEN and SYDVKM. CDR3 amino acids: CASSLQQGSQPQHF. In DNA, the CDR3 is TGTGCCAGCAGTTTGCAACAGGGTAGTCAGCCCCAGCATTTT. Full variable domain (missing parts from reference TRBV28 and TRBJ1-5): DVKVTQSSRYLVKRTGEKVFLECVQDMDHENMFWYRQDPGLGLRLIYFSYDVKMKEKGDIPEGYSVSREKKERFSLILESASTNQTSMYLCASSLQQGSQPQHFGDGTRLSIL.

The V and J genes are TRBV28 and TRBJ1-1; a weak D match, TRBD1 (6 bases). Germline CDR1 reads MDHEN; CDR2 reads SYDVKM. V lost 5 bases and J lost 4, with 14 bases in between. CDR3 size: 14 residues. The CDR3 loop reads CASSPTGLLTEAFF. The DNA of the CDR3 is TGTGCCAGCAGTCCCACAGGGCTTCTCACTGAAGCTTTCTTT.

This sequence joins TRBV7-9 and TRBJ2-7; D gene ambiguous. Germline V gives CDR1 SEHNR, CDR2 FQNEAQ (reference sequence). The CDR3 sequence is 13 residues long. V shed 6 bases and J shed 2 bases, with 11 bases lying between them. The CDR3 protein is CASREGSTYEQYF. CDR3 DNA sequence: TGTGCCAGCAGGGAAGGGTCGACCTACGAGCAGTACTTC.

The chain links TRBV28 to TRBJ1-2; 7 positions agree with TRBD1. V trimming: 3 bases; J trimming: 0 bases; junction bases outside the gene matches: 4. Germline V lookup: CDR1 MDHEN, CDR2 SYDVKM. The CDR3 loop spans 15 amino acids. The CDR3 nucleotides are TGTGCCAGCAGTTTGAGGGGGCTGGCTAACTATGGCTACACCTTC. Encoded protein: CASSLRGLANYGYTF.

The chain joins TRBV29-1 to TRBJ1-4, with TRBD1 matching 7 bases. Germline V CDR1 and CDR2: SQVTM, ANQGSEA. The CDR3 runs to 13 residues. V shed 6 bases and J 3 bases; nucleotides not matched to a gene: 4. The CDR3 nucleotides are TGCAGCGTCAAGACAGGGTCTAATGAAAAACTGTTTTTT. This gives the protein CSVKTGSNEKLFF.

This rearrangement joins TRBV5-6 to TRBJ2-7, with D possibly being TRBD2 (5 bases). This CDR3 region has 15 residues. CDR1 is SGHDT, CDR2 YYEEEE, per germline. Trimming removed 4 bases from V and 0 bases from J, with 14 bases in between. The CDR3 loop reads CASSKDSPGSYEQYF. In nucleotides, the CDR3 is TGTGCCAGCAGCAAGGACTCCCCCGGCTCCTACGAGCAGTACTTC.